The 11 T cell receptor beta chains reported below all come from one sample, sequenced in a study of cytomegalovirus exposure and HLA in healthy donors. The PCR made use of 60 Vbeta and 13 Jbeta primers. Produced via immunoSEQ multiplex PCR; TCRdb's table is partial and in-frame only. Of 150,000 or so clones in the sample, around 80% are singletons; the top ten hold roughly 1.4%. The sequencing sample was made of PBMCs. These TCRs come from a man aged 25 to 40 in good health and CMV-seropositive.

The V call is TRBV30, the J call TRBJ1-5, with 9 nucleotides matching TRBD1. The CDR3 runs 15 residues. CDR1 is GTSNPN, CDR2 SVGIG, per germline (reference sequence). Losses at the gene ends were 2 bases for V and 7 bases for J; bases not matched to a gene: 9. The CDR3 loop reads CAWSLGQGLVQPQHF. The CDR3, as DNA: TGTGCCTGGAGTCTGGGACAGGGTTTAGTACAGCCCCAGCATTTT.

CDR3 bases: TGTGCCAGCAGCTTAGACACTAGCGGGAGCCCCCCGTACTTC. Translated, it gives CASSLDTSGSPPYF. This chain uses TRBV11-3 with TRBJ2-5; 11 bases line up with TRBD2. Trimming cost V 0 bases and J 13 bases; bases outside gene matches: 7. CDR3 length: 14 amino acids. CDR1 is SGHNT and CDR2 is YENEEA in the germline V gene.

A note on this clone: One junction end does not reproduce the germline sequence, and a read error may be involved. The chain joins TRBV18 to TRBJ1-2, with D tentatively TRBD1 (6 bases). The CDR3 has 13 amino acids. The germline V gene encodes CDR1 KGHSH and CDR2 LQKENI. The CDR3 sequence: CASSPDKGVWWSF. The CDR3 region has the DNA TGTGCCAGCTCACCGGACAAGGGGGTATGGTGGTCCTTC.

V and J are TRBV18 and TRBJ1-1; 10 bases fit TRBD1. Germline assignment: CDR1 KGHSH and CDR2 LQKENI. The CDR3 has 16 amino acids. V trimming: 0 bases; J trimming: 4 bases; junction bases outside the gene matches: 5. The CDR3 protein is CASSPPDRGGITEAFF. The CDR3 DNA follows: TGTGCCAGCTCACCACCGGACAGGGGGGGAATCACTGAAGCTTTCTTT. The full variable domain, with the rest looked up from reference TRBV18 and TRBJ1-1, is NAGVMQNPRHLVRRRGQEARLRCSPMKGHSHVYWYRQLPEEGLKFMVYLQKENIIDESGMPKERFSAEFPKEGPSILRIQQVVRGDSAAYFCASSPPDRGGITEAFFGQGTRLTVV.

The gene calls are TRBV9 and TRBJ2-3; D remains ambiguous. The length of the CDR3 is 12 residues. Per germline, CDR1 SGDLS and CDR2 YYNGEE. The ends were cut back, 4 bases at V and 2 bases at J, with 5 bases in the middle. CDR3 amino acids: CASSLSTDTQYF. The CDR3 DNA is TGTGCCAGCAGCCTTTCCACAGATACGCAGTATTTT.

The chain is built from TRBV28 and TRBJ1-2; D gene uncertain. V lost 3 bases and J 0 bases, leaving 8 bases between the germline ends. The CDR3 length is 14 residues. Germline-derived CDR1 and CDR2 are MDHEN and SYDVKM. The CDR3 region is CASSFQVANYGYTF. In nucleotides, the CDR3 is TGTGCCAGCAGTTTCCAAGTAGCTAACTATGGCTACACCTTC.

This clone was recorded once. The genes are TRBV9 and TRBJ2-3; TRBD2 is a possible D gene (6 bases). The germline gives CDR1 SGDLS, CDR2 YYNGEE. CDR3 size: 13 residues. Trimming removed 0 bases at V and 6 bases at J, with 8 bases between. The CDR3 protein is CASSVGLADTQYF. The CDR3 nucleotides read TGTGCCAGCAGCGTAGGGCTAGCGGATACGCAGTATTTT.

The chain joins TRBV7-8 to TRBJ2-3; 7 bases align to TRBD2. The CDR3 spans 15 residues. V shed 5 bases, J shed 8 bases, and the junction held 13 bases outside the gene matches. CDR1 and CDR2 (germline): SGHVS, FQNEAQ. CDR3 sequence: CASSPLTSVIGTQYF. The CDR3 nucleotides read TGTGCCAGCAGCCCATTAACTAGCGTGATAGGTACGCAGTATTTT.

V and J are TRBV6-5 and TRBJ2-7; unclear D gene. The V gene's germline CDR1 is MNHEY and CDR2 SVGAGI. The CDR3 is made up of 13 amino acids. The V gene lost 5 bases and the J gene lost 1 base, with 9 bases spanning the gap. The CDR3 loop is CASSPSNSYEQYF. In DNA form, the CDR3 reads TGTGCCAGCAGTCCGTCTAATTCCTACGAGCAGTACTTC.

V gene TRBV27 combines with J gene TRBJ1-4; 8 bases are shared with TRBD1. Germline-derived CDR1 and CDR2 are MNHEY and SMNVEV (reference sequence). The CDR3 runs to 15 residues. V shed 8 bases and J 3 bases; nucleotides not matched to a gene: 8. CDR3 nucleotides: TGTGCCAGCGGAGGACAGGGTTCCCCTAATGAAAAACTGTTTTTT. It encodes CASGGQGSPNEKLFF.

V is TRBV5-1 and J is TRBJ1-6, with D perhaps TRBD1 (6 bases). The germline gives CDR1 SGHRS, CDR2 YFSETQ. Trimming removed 0 bases from V and 17 bases from J, with 15 bases in between. The CDR3 has 13 residues. The CDR3 DNA follows: TGCGCCAGCAGCTTGGATGGGGGCCGTAAGGTCCACTTT. Amino acids: CASSLDGGRKVHF.